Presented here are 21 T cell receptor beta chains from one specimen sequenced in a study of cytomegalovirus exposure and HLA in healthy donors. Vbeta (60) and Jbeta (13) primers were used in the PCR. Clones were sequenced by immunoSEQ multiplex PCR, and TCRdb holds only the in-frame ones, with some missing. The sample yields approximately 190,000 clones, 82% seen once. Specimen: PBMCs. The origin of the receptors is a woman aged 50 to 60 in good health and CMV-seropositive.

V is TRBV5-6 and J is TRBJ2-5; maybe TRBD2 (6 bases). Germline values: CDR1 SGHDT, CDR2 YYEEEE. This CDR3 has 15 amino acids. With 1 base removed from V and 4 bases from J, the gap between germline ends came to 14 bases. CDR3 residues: CASSLRGIGGETQYF. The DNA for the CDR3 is TGTGCCAGCAGCTTGCGTGGCATCGGGGGAGAGACCCAGTACTTC.

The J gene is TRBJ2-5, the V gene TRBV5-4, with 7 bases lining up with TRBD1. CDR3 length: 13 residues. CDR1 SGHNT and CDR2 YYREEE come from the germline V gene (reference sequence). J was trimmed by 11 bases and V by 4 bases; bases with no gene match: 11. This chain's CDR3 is CASSLPNRGEQYF. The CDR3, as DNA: TGTGCCAGCAGCCTACCAAACAGGGGAGAGCAGTACTTC.

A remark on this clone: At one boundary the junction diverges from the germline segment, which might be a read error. CDR3 region: CSSSLDGGIWDGYTF. The CDR3, as DNA: TGTTCCAGCAGCTTAGATGGCGGGATCTGGGATGGCTACACCTTC. The chain employs TRBV7-9 and TRBJ1-2, with no clear D. Germline assignment: CDR1 SEHNR and CDR2 FQNEAQ (reference sequence). The CDR3 is 15 residues long.

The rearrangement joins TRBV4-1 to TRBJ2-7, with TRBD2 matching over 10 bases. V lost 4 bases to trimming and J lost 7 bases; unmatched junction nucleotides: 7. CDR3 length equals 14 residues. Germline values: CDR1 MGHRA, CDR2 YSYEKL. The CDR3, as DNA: TGCGCCAGCAGCCGGGGACTAGCGACGGAGGAGCAGTACTTC. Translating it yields CASSRGLATEEQYF.

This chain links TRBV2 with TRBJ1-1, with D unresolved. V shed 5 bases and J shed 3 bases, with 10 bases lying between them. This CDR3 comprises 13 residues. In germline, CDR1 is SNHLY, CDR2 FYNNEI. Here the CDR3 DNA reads TGTGCCAGCAGTCGGACTGAGGACACTGAAGCTTTCTTT. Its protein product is CASSRTEDTEAFF.

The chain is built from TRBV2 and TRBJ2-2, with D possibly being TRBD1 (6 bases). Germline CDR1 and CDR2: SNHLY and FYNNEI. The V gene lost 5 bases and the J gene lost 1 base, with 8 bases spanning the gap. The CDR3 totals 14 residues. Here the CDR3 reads CASSQGKNTGELFF. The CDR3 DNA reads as TGTGCCAGCAGTCAGGGGAAGAACACCGGGGAGCTGTTTTTT.

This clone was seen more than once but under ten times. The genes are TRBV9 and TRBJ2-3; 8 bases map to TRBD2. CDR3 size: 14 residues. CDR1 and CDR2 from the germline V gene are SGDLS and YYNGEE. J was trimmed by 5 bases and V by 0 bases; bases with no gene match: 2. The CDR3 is CASSVAGGVDTQYF. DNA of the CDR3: TGTGCCAGCAGCGTAGCGGGAGGGGTAGATACGCAGTATTTT.

Here the CDR3 reads CASSEGLWETQYF. CDR3 bases: TGTGCCAGCTCGGAGGGACTTTGGGAGACCCAGTACTTC. The chain joins TRBV18 to TRBJ2-5, with D tentatively TRBD2 (6 bases). The CDR3 is 13 amino acids. Trimming took off 6 bases at V and 5 bases at J, with 13 bases between the two ends. Germline V CDR1 and CDR2: KGHSH, LQKENI.

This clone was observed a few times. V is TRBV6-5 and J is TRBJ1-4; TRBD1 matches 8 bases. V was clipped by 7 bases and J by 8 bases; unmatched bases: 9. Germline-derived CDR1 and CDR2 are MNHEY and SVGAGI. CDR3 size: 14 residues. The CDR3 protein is CASTPTGVGEKLFF. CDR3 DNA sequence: TGTGCCAGCACCCCGACAGGGGTAGGCGAAAAACTGTTTTTT.

The CDR3 nucleotides are TGTGCCAGCAGAGGAGATCAAGCCCAAGAGACCCAGTACTTC. It codes for CASRGDQAQETQYF. V and J are TRBV27 and TRBJ2-5, with D hard to call. Germline V gene lookup returns CDR1 MNHEY and CDR2 SMNVEV (reference sequence). Between the trimmed V and J ends, which lost 6 bases and 1 base, there was a span of 12 bases. This CDR3 spans 14 amino acids.

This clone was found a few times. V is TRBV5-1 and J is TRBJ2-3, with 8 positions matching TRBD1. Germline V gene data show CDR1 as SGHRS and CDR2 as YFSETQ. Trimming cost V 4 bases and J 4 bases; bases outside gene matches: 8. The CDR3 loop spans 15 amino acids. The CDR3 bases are TGCGCCAGCAGCCGCGGACAGGGAAGGCCAGATACGCAGTATTTT. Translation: CASSRGQGRPDTQYF.

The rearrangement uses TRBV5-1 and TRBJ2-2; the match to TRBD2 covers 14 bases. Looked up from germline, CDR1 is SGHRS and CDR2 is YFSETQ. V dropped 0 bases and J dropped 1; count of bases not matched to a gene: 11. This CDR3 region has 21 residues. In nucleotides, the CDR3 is TGCGCCAGCAGCTTGGTGGGACTAGCGGGGGCCCTCGCCCAGAACACCGGGGAGCTGTTTTTT. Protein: CASSLVGLAGALAQNTGELFF.

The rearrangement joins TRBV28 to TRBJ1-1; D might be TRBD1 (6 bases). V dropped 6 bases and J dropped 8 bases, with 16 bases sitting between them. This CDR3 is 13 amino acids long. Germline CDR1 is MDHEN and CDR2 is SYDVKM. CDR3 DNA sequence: TGTGCCAGCAGCTTCCGAATGACAGGCGAAGCTTTCTTT. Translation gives CASSFRMTGEAFF.

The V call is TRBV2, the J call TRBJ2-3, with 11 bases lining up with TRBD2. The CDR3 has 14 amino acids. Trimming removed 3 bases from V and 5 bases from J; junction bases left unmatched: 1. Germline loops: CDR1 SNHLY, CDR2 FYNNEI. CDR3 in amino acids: CASSEGTSGDTQYF. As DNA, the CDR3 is TGTGCCAGCAGTGAGGGGACTAGCGGAGATACGCAGTATTTT.

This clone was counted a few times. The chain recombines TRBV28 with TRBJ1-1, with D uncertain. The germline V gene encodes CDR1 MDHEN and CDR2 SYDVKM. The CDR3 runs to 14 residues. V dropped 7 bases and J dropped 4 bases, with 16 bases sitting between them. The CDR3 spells CASTGGVGRTEAFF. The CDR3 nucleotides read TGTGCCAGCACCGGCGGGGTCGGTCGCACTGAAGCTTTCTTT.

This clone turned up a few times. The DNA for the CDR3 is TGTGCCAGCAGGGGCACTAGCAATCAGCCCCAGCATTTT. Translated: CASRGTSNQPQHF. V is TRBV6-1 and J is TRBJ1-5, with D hard to call. Germline lookup yields CDR1 MNHNS and CDR2 SASEGT. The length of the CDR3 is 13 residues. V was pared by 6 bases and J by 0 bases, with 6 bases between.

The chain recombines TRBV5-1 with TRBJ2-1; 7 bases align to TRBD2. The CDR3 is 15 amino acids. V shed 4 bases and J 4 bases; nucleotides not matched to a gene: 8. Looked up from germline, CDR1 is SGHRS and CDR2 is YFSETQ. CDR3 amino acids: CASSLGGPTYNEQFF. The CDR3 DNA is TGCGCCAGCAGCCTGGGAGGGCCCACTTACAATGAGCAGTTCTTC.

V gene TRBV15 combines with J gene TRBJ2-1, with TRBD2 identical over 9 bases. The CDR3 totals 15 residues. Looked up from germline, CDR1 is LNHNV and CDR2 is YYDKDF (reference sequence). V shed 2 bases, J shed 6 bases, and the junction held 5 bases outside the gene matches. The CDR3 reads CATSRYGLAINEQFF. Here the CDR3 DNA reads TGTGCCACCAGCAGATACGGACTAGCGATCAATGAGCAGTTCTTC.

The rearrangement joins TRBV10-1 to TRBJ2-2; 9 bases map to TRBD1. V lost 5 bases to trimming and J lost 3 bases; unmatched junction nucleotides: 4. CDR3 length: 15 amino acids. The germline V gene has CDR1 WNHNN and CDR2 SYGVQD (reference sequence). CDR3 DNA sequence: TGCGCCAGCAGTTCGGGACAGGGTGACACCGGGGAGCTGTTTTTT. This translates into CASSSGQGDTGELFF.

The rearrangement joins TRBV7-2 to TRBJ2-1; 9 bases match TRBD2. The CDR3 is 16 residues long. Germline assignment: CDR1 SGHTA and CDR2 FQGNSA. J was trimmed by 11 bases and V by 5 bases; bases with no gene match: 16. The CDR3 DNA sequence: TGTGCCAGCAGCGACCGCGGCGGGGGGGCTCCCCGCCAGCAGTTCTTC. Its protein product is CASSDRGGGAPRQQFF. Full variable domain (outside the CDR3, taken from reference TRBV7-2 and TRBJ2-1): GAGVSQSPSNKVTEKGKDVELRCDPISGHTALYWYRQSLGQGLEFLIYFQGNSAPDKSGLPSDRFSAERTGGSVSTLTIQRTQQEDSAVYLCASSDRGGGAPRQQFFGPGTRLTVL.

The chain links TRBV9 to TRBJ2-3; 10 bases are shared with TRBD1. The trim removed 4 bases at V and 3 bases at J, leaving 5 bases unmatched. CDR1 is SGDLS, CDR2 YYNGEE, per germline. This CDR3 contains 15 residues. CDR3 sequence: CASSPGQGETDTQYF. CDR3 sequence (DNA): TGTGCCAGCAGCCCAGGACAGGGGGAGACAGATACGCAGTATTTT.